The 24 T cell receptor beta chains reported below all come from one sample, sequenced in a study of blood T cell repertoires in COVID-19. The method was immunoSEQ multiplex PCR; TCRdb's version includes in-frame clones alone and lacks a portion of them. The sample holds about 190,000 clones, more than 85% seen once. Sequences were obtained from peripheral blood. The receptors stem from a young woman with active or convalescent COVID-19.

The V gene is TRBV18, the J gene TRBJ2-7; 8 bases fit TRBD1. This CDR3 is 14 amino acids long. Germline V lookup: CDR1 KGHSH, CDR2 LQKENI. The V gene end was trimmed by 5 bases and the J gene end by 5 bases; junction bases not matched to a gene: 8. CDR3 residues: CASSGQGSFDEQYF. The DNA of the CDR3 is TGTGCCAGCTCAGGACAGGGTAGTTTCGACGAGCAGTACTTC.

The chain joins TRBV4-1 to TRBJ2-7; 7 bases are shared with TRBD2. Germline V CDR1 and CDR2: MGHRA, YSYEKL. The CDR3 is 15 amino acids. Trimming took 2 bases from V and 5 from J; bases not matched to a gene: 9. The CDR3 coding sequence is TGCGCCAGCAGCCAAAGTCTTACTAGCGTGGACGAGCAGTACTTC. Amino acid sequence: CASSQSLTSVDEQYF.

The chain has TRBV11-2 and TRBJ1-1; D perhaps matches TRBD1 (6 bases). Trimming shortened V by 0 bases and J by 1 base, and 9 bases separated the two germline ends. This CDR3 contains 15 residues. The V gene's germline CDR1 is SGHAT and CDR2 FQNNGV. The CDR3 DNA reads TGTGCCAGCAGCTTAGACGCAGGGGCGAACACTGAAGCTTTCTTT. Translation gives CASSLDAGANTEAFF.

The V gene is TRBV5-4, the J gene TRBJ2-2, with 8 bases identical to TRBD1. The CDR3 runs 18 residues. The ends lost 3 bases at V and 4 bases at J; junction bases unmatched: 14. Germline V lookup: CDR1 SGHNT, CDR2 YYREEE (reference sequence). The CDR3 region has the DNA TGTGCCAGCAGCTGGATGGACAGGGCTCTGGGAAGCACCGGGGAGCTGTTTTTT. Translation: CASSWMDRALGSTGELFF.

This rearrangement joins TRBV9 to TRBJ1-2; TRBD1 matches at 8 bases. Germline-derived CDR1 and CDR2 are SGDLS and YYNGEE. The V and J ends lost 6 bases and 2 bases, in that order; junction bases with no gene match: 3. This CDR3 has 13 amino acids. The CDR3 spells CASTTGGNYGYTF. The CDR3 coding sequence is TGTGCCAGCACCACAGGGGGGAACTATGGCTACACCTTC.

V is TRBV7-2 and J is TRBJ2-7, with 9 nucleotides matching TRBD1. The CDR3 spans 15 residues. V lost 4 bases, J lost 3 bases, and 7 bases stayed unmatched. The V gene's germline CDR1 is SGHTA and CDR2 FQGNSA. The CDR3 region is CASSYAGTGFYEQYF. The CDR3 DNA reads as TGTGCCAGCAGCTACGCCGGGACAGGGTTCTACGAGCAGTACTTC.

This CDR3 is CASSFNNEQFF. In DNA form, the CDR3 reads TGTGCCAGCAGCTTCAACAATGAGCAGTTCTTC. The gene calls are TRBV11-3 and TRBJ2-1; D not resolved. The CDR3 spans 11 residues. Germline CDR1 SGHNT, CDR2 YENEEA. Trimming removed 3 bases from V and 5 bases from J, with 2 bases in between.

The chain links TRBV15 to TRBJ2-3; 8 bases agree with TRBD1. Per the germline V gene, CDR1 is LNHNV and CDR2 is YYDKDF (reference sequence). The CDR3 spans 15 residues. After removal of 1 base from V and 2 bases from J, the junction contained 2 bases not matched to a gene. The CDR3 is CATSRAGGNTDTQYF. The CDR3 DNA follows: TGTGCCACCAGCAGAGCAGGGGGCAACACAGATACGCAGTATTTT.

This clone was picked up one time. This chain connects TRBV23-1 to TRBJ1-4; D call uncertain. TRBV23-1 is noted as an ORF with a role that remains uncertain. V was pared by 6 bases and J by 6 bases, with 17 bases between. There are 15 residues in the CDR3. The CDR3 loop is CASRKLRAPHEKLFF. The CDR3 DNA is TGCGCCAGCAGGAAACTGAGGGCGCCCCATGAAAAACTGTTTTTT.

Note on this clone: As the CDR3 is not closed by the conserved phenylalanine or tryptophan, this likely results from a read error. The DNA is omitted, as the CDR3 cannot be located on it reliably, and the CDR3 follows TCRdb's listing. This chain connects TRBV5-1 to TRBJ2-7; no DNA check was done on the table's D call, TRBD2. Germline V lookup: CDR1 SGHRS, CDR2 YFSETQ. A total of 12 residues make up the CDR3, ends included. This CDR3 reads CASMVTSGGRLL.

This chain connects TRBV6-5 to TRBJ2-1; possibly TRBD2 for D (7 bases). The germline V gene has CDR1 MNHEY and CDR2 SVGAGI. Trimming cost V 2 bases and J 6 bases, with 11 bases left between them. CDR3 size: 14 residues. The CDR3 nucleotides read TGTGCCAGCAGTTACGGGGGGGGCCGCAATGAGCAGTTCTTC. Its protein product is CASSYGGGRNEQFF.

The chain uses TRBV6-5 and TRBJ2-1, with 7 positions matching TRBD2. Germline V gene sequence: CDR1 MNHEY, CDR2 SVGAGI. Germline trimming cut 5 bases from V and 9 bases from J; bases unmatched to any gene: 10. The length of the CDR3 is 14 residues. CDR3 in amino acids: CASSPGLDHGEQFF. CDR3 bases: TGTGCCAGCAGTCCCGGACTAGACCACGGTGAGCAGTTCTTC.

The V call is TRBV6-4, the J call TRBJ1-2; D not certain. Germline lookup yields CDR1 MRHNA and CDR2 SNTAGT. The CDR3 extends over 16 amino acids. Trimming cost V 5 bases and J 4 bases, with 20 bases left between them. The CDR3: CASSPTHPPRGYGYTF. DNA of the CDR3: TGTGCCAGCAGTCCCACCCACCCCCCCCGCGGCTATGGCTACACCTTC.

The V gene is TRBV18, the J gene TRBJ1-1; perhaps TRBD1 as D (6 bases). The CDR3 has 15 amino acids. Germline CDR1 reads KGHSH; CDR2 reads LQKENI. V was trimmed by 5 bases and J by 4 bases, leaving 17 bases between them. The CDR3 DNA follows: TGTGCCAGCTCAGACCACAGGGAGGGCGGCACTGAAGCTTTCTTT. It codes for CASSDHREGGTEAFF. Combining the CDR3 with reference TRBV18 and TRBJ1-1 gives the whole variable domain NAGVMQNPRHLVRRRGQEARLRCSPMKGHSHVYWYRQLPEEGLKFMVYLQKENIIDESGMPKERFSAEFPKEGPSILRIQQVVRGDSAAYFCASSDHREGGTEAFFGQGTRLTVV.

In its sample, this clone was seen a few times. This rearrangement joins TRBV10-1 to TRBJ2-1; 10 bases fit TRBD2. V was clipped by 8 bases and J by 4 bases; unmatched bases: 8. The CDR3 has 15 amino acids. Germline lookup yields CDR1 WNHNN and CDR2 SYGVQD (reference sequence). CDR3 DNA sequence: TGCGCCAGCCGAAACGGTAGCGGGGGGTACAATGAGCAGTTCTTC. Its translation is CASRNGSGGYNEQFF.

Turning to this clone: An end of the junction differs from the germline gene, which may be a read error. This chain joins TRBV6-1 and TRBJ2-7; D might be TRBD1 (6 bases). The CDR3 totals 15 residues. The V gene's germline CDR1 is MNHNS and CDR2 SASEGT. The CDR3 is CASSEAGQRTYGQYF. The CDR3 nucleotides are TGTGCCAGCAGTGAAGCTGGACAGCGGACCTACGGGCAGTACTTC.

Here the CDR3 reads CASSEATPGSYEQYF. The CDR3 nucleotides are TGTGCCAGCAGTGAAGCAACCCCAGGCTCCTACGAGCAGTACTTC. This rearrangement joins TRBV6-1 to TRBJ2-7; D ambiguous. Germline assignment: CDR1 MNHNS and CDR2 SASEGT. The CDR3 runs 15 residues. The V end was cut by 0 bases, the J end by 0 bases, with 9 bases between.

The gene calls are TRBV25-1 and TRBJ1-1, with 8 bases fitting TRBD1. Germline V lookup: CDR1 MGHDK, CDR2 SYGVNS. Losses at the gene ends were 5 bases for V and 3 bases for J; bases not matched to a gene: 8. The CDR3 runs to 15 residues. CDR3 amino acids: CASSTLDRVDTEAFF. Written as DNA, the CDR3 is TGTGCCAGCAGTACGCTGGACAGGGTGGACACTGAAGCTTTCTTT.

This sequence joins TRBV5-1 and TRBJ1-4, with D hard to call. V shed 0 bases and J shed 6 bases, with 9 bases lying between them. The germline V gene has CDR1 SGHRS and CDR2 YFSETQ. The CDR3 extends over 14 amino acids. The CDR3 reads CASSLEQLDEKLFF. The CDR3 DNA sequence: TGCGCCAGCAGCTTGGAACAGCTCGATGAAAAACTGTTTTTT.

The chain joins TRBV18 to TRBJ2-3, with D perhaps TRBD1 (5 bases). Trimming took 2 bases from V and 3 from J, leaving 18 bases between them. Germline values: CDR1 KGHSH, CDR2 LQKENI. The CDR3 runs 17 residues. The CDR3 DNA follows: TGTGCCAGCTCACCAATTTCAGCAGGGAAACCAACAGATACGCAGTATTTT. Its protein is CASSPISAGKPTDTQYF.

The genes are TRBV5-1 and TRBJ1-1, with D hard to call. Germline-derived CDR1 and CDR2 are SGHRS and YFSETQ. The CDR3 length is 14 residues. Trimming stripped 4 bases from V and 2 bases from J, with 12 bases between. DNA of the CDR3: TGCGCCAGCAGCATCCCGGGAAGAAACACTGAAGCTTTCTTT. As protein: CASSIPGRNTEAFF. Variable domain in full (rest from reference TRBV5-1 and TRBJ1-1): KAGVTQTPRYLIKTRGQQVTLSCSPISGHRSVSWYQQTPGQGLQFLFEYFSETQRNKGNFPGRFSGRQFSNSRSEMNVSTLELGDSALYLCASSIPGRNTEAFFGQGTRLTVV.

J is TRBJ2-7 and V is TRBV27; 7 bases line up with TRBD2. The CDR3 contains 13 residues. Trimming at V came to 10 bases and at J to 0 bases, leaving 6 bases not matched to a gene. Germline V gives CDR1 MNHEY, CDR2 SMNVEV (reference sequence). CDR3 sequence reads: CATGTTDSYEQYF. CDR3 bases: TGTGCCACCGGGACTACCGACTCCTACGAGCAGTACTTC.

The chain employs TRBV6-6 and TRBJ1-6; D not resolved. In germline, CDR1 is MNHNY, CDR2 SVGAGI (reference sequence). Between the trimmed V and J ends, which lost 2 bases and 7 bases, there was a span of 9 bases. The CDR3 loop spans 14 amino acids. The CDR3 loop is CASSYGGGNSPLHF. CDR3 DNA sequence: TGTGCCAGCAGTTACGGAGGTGGGAATTCACCCCTCCACTTT.

The V and J genes are TRBV4-2 and TRBJ2-7; possibly TRBD1 for D (6 bases). The CDR3 length is 15 residues. Germline CDR1 LGHNA, CDR2 YNFKEQ. Trimming removed 0 bases from V and 3 bases from J, with 12 bases in between. The CDR3 is CASSQDPGAYYEQYF. The CDR3 bases are TGTGCCAGCAGCCAAGATCCAGGGGCTTACTACGAGCAGTACTTC.